This record concerns one T cell receptor (beta chain) sequence. This entry comes from a study of blood T cell repertoires in COVID-19. Clones were sequenced by immunoSEQ multiplex PCR, and TCRdb holds only the in-frame ones, with some missing. In the table there are hundreds of thousands of clones, about 82% of which are singletons. Germline V lookup: CDR1 MDHEN, CDR2 SYDVKM. The CDR3 loop spans 17 amino acids. The ends lost 1 base at V and 7 bases at J; junction bases unmatched: 6. This TCR was sampled from an elderly woman with COVID-19, enrolled during active disease. The specimen was peripheral blood. This chain connects TRBV28 to TRBJ2-1; 14 bases align to TRBD2. The CDR3 is CASSLSATSGGVNEQFF. The CDR3 nucleotides are TGTGCCAGCAGTTTATCAGCGACTAGCGGGGGGGTAAATGAGCAGTTCTTC.